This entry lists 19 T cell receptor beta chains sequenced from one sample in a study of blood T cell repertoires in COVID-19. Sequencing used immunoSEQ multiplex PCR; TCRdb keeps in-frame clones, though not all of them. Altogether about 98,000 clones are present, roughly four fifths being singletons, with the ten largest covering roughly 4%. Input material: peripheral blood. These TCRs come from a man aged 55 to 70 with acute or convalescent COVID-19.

The CDR3 region is CASSLALAGDRGVYNEQFF. DNA of the CDR3: TGTGCCAGCAGCTTGGCCCTAGCGGGAGACAGAGGAGTCTACAATGAGCAGTTCTTC. This chain connects TRBV5-4 to TRBJ2-1; 10 bases agree with TRBD2. V trimming: 0 bases; J trimming: 3 bases; junction bases outside the gene matches: 12. The CDR3 contains 19 residues. Germline CDR1 reads SGHNT; CDR2 reads YYREEE (reference sequence).

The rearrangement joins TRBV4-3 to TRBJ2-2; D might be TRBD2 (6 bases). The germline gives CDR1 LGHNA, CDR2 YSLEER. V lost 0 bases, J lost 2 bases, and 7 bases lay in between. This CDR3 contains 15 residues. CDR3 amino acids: CASSQEEGNTGELFF. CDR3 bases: TGCGCCAGCAGCCAAGAGGAGGGAAACACCGGGGAGCTGTTTTTT.

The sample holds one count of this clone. The CDR3 spells CASSEGENERGSSYNEQFF. In DNA form, the CDR3 reads TGTGCCAGCAGTGAGGGGGAAAATGAGCGGGGGAGCTCCTACAATGAGCAGTTCTTC. The V and J genes are TRBV6-1 and TRBJ2-1; 8 bases line up with TRBD2. The CDR3 is made up of 19 amino acids. Looked up from germline, CDR1 is MNHNS and CDR2 is SASEGT. Trimming removed 3 bases from V and 0 bases from J; junction bases left unmatched: 13.

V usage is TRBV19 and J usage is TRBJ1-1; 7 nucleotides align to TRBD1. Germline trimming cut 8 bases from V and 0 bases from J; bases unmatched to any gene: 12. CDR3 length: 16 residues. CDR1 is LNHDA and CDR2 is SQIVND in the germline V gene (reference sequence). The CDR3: CASAHRGRTLNTEAFF. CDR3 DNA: TGTGCCAGTGCTCACAGGGGTAGAACGCTGAACACTGAAGCTTTCTTT.

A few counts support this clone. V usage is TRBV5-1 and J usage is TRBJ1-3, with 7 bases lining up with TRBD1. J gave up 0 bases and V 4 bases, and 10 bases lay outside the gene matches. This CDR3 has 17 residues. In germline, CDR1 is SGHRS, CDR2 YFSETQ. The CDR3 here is CASSPLRDSRSGNTIYF. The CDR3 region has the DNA TGCGCCAGCAGCCCCCTACGGGACAGCCGCTCTGGAAACACCATATATTTT. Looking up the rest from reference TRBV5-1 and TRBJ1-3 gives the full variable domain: KAGVTQTPRYLIKTRGQQVTLSCSPISGHRSVSWYQQTPGQGLQFLFEYFSETQRNKGNFPGRFSGRQFSNSRSEMNVSTLELGDSALYLCASSPLRDSRSGNTIYFGEGSWLTVV.

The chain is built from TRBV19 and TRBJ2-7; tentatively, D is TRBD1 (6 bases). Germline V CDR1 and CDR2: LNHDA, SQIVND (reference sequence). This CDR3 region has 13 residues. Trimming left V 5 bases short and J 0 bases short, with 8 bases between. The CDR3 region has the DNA TGTGCCAGTAGTTTGGACAGCTCCTACGAGCAGTACGTC. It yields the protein CASSLDSSYEQYV.

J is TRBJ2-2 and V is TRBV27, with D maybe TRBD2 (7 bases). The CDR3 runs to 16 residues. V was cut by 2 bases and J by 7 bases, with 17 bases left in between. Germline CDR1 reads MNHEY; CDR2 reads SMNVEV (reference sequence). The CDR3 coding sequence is TGTGCCAGCAGTTTAAATGGGGGGGCGGCTTTCGGGGAGCTGTTTTTT. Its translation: CASSLNGGAAFGELFF.

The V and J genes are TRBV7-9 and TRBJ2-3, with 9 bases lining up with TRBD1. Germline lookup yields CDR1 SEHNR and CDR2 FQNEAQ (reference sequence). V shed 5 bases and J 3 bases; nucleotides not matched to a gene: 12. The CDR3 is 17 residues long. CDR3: CASSRRKQGALTDTQYF. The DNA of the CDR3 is TGTGCCAGCAGCCGCAGAAAACAGGGGGCGCTGACAGATACGCAGTATTTT.

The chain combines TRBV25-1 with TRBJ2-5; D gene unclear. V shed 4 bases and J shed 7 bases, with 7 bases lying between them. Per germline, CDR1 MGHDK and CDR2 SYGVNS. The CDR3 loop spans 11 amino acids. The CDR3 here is CASSAQMTQYF. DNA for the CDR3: TGTGCCAGCAGTGCACAGATGACCCAGTACTTC.

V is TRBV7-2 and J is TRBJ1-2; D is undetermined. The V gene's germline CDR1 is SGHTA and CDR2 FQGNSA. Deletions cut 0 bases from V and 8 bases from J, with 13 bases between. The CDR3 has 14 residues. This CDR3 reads CASSLARAARGYTF. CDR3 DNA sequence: TGTGCCAGCAGCTTAGCGCGGGCCGCGCGCGGCTACACCTTC.

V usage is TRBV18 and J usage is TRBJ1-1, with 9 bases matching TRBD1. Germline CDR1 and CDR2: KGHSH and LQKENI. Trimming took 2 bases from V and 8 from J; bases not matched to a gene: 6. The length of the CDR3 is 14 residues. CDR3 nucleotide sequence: TGTGCCAGCTCACCAGTCCCGGGACAGGGCGAAGCTTTCTTT. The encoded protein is CASSPVPGQGEAFF.

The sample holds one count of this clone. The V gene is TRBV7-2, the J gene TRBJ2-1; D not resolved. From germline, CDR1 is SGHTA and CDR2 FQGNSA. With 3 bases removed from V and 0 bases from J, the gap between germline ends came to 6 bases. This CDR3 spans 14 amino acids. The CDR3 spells CASSFSSSYNEQFF. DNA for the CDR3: TGTGCCAGCAGCTTTTCTAGCTCCTACAATGAGCAGTTCTTC.

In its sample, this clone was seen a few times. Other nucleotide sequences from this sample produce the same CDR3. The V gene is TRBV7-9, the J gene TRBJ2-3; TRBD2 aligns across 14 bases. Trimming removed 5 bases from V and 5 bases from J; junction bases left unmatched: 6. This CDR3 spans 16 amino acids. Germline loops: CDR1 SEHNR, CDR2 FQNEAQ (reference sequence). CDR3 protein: CASSPGLAGEVDTQYF. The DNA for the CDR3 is TGTGCCAGCAGCCCGGGACTAGCGGGAGAGGTAGATACGCAGTATTTT.

CDR3 sequence reads: CASSQRLAGDHEQYV. CDR3 bases: TGCGCCAGCAGCCAAAGACTAGCGGGAGACCACGAGCAGTACGTC. This sequence joins TRBV4-3 and TRBJ2-7; 12 bases are a match to TRBD2. Losses at the gene ends were 2 bases for V and 5 bases for J; bases not matched to a gene: 4. The germline gives CDR1 LGHNA, CDR2 YSLEER. The CDR3 spans 15 residues.

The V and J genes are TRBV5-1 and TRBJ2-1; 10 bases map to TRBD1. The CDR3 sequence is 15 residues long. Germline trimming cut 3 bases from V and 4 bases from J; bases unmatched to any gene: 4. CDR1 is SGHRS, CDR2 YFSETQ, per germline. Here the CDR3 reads CASSSGTGVYNEQFF. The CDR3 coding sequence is TGCGCCAGCAGCTCTGGGACAGGGGTATACAATGAGCAGTTCTTC.

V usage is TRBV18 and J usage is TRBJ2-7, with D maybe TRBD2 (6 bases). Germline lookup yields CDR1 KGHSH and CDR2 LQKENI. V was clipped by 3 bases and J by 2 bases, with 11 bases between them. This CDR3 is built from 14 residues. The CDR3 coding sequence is TGTGCCAGCTCACCCGGGACTGGGGCCTACGAGCAGTACGTC. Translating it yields CASSPGTGAYEQYV.

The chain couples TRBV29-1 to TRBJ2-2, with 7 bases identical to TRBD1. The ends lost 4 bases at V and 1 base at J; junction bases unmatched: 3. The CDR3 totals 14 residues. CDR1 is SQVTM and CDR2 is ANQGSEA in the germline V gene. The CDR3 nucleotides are TGCAGCGTTGCCGGGACAGTGAACACCGGGGAGCTGTTTTTT. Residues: CSVAGTVNTGELFF.

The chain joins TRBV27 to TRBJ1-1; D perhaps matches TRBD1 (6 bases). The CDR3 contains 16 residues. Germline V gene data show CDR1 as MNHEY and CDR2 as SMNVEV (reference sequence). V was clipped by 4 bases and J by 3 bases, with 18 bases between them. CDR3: CASSSLKSAGDTEAFF. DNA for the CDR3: TGTGCCAGCAGTTCACTGAAGTCAGCAGGGGACACTGAAGCTTTCTTT.

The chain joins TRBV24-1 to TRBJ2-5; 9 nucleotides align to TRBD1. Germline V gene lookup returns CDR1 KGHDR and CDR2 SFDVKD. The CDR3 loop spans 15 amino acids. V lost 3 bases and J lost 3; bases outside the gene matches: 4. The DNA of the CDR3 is TGTGCCACCAGTGATGTTGGGACAGGGAAAGAGACCCAGTACTTC. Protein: CATSDVGTGKETQYF.